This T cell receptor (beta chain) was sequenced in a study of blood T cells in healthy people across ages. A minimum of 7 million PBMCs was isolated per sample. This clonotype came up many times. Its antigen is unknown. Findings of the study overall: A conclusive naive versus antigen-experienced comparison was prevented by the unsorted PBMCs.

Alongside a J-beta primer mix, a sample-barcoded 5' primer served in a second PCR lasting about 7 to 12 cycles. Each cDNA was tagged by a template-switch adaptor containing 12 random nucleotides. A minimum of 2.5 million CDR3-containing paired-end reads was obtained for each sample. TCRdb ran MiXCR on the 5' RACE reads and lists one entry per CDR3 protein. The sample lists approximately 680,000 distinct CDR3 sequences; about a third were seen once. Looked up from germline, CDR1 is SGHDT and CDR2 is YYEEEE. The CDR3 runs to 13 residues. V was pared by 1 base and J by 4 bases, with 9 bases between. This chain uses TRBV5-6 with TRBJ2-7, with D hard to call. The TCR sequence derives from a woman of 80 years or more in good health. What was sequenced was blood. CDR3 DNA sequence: TGTGCCAGCAGCTTGCTTTCCCATTACGAGCAGTACTTC. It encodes CASSLLSHYEQYF. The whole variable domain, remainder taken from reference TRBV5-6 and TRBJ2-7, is DAGVTQSPTHLIKTRGQQVTLRCSPKSGHDTVSWYQQALGQGPQFIFQYYEEEERQRGNFPDRFSGHQFPNYSSELNVNALLLGDSALYLCASSLLSHYEQYFGPGTRLTVT.